The entry below gives a single T cell receptor (beta chain) sequence along with its context. This clone appeared a single time. The antigen it recognizes is unknown. No clone much larger than this one lies a single base away; base qualities are absent. Trimming takes 7 bases from V and 4 bases from J, and the germline ends sit 19 bases apart. CDR1 and CDR2 were assigned from the germline V gene (reference sequence) as LGHDT and YNNKEL. Inclusive of the bounding cysteine and phenylalanine, the CDR3 is 15 residues long. The entry retains the CDR3 DNA only, 45 bases that are in frame from base 1. The immunoSEQ Assay, a bias-controlled multiplex PCR, was used to amplify TCRbeta CDR3 regions from genomic DNA. As for how the authors treated the data: The number of nucleated cells in each sample was estimated from the amplification of reference gene primers within the assay. To quantify the absolute abundance of each unique TCRbeta CDR3 rearrangement, sequence reads were collapsed and filtered. For each sample, productive Simpson clonality was calculated by taking the square root of Simpson's diversity index across productive rearrangements. Not all clones reach the TCRdb copy of this immuneACCESS table, which keeps in-frame sequences only. Checked studies attribute under half of the gap to unresolved V genes and leave the rest unexplained. V and J calls and clone size are as listed in that table; D and trimming were resolved from the DNA. In this sample the table shows more than 300,000 clones, more than 75% of which occur a single time. The ten top clones hold roughly 1.2% of the sample.

Participants in the prospective study were enrolled through a virtual design, were aged roughly 18 to 100 years, and lived in 20 to 30 United States geographic areas. Cohort assignment in the prospective study relied on participant-reported clinical history from a screening survey and a study questionnaire. Recovered participants in ImmuneRACE Cohort 3 were defined by two consecutive negative NP/OP PCR tests, clearance by a healthcare professional, or resolution of symptoms. In the prospective study, mobile phlebotomists collected whole blood, serum and a nasopharyngeal or oropharyngeal swab from each participant. Additional blood draws and questionnaires over a roughly two-month period could optionally be provided by prospective study participants. Blood samples from the prospective study were shipped frozen or at room temperature prior to DNA extraction. These data are taken from a study of blood T cell repertoires in COVID-19 (dated by TCRdb to the early 2020s). With respect to the entire study: Samples from collaborators originated in the United States, Italy and Spain and spanned both the acute and convalescent phases of COVID-19. The material from the prospective study consisted of cDNA or gDNA derived from T cells, B-cell-depleted T cells, or PBMCs. The dataset comprised deeply sampled blood TCRbeta repertoires from subjects exposed to, actively infected with, or recovered from COVID-19. A freely available public database, intended as a resource for researchers studying the immune response to SARS-CoV-2, is where the repertoires were released. Samples came from the ongoing ImmuneRACE study (first 160 participants) plus 1,254 subjects from 6 global collaborators. The sample metadata nearly always contained a de-identified subject ID, COVID-19 status, age in years and sex. Where HLA class I and class II types were available, the types were taken from metadata supplied by the sample provider, not from assay-based typing.

Broad study findings and their caveats: Clinical and demographic metadata were provided uncurated, with the amount varying by source and participant.

Sequencing input: PBMCs or T cells enriched from blood (not recorded which). The receptor was isolated from a woman aged 18-35 years who had recovered from COVID-19. The V and J segments used are TRBV3-1 (or the pseudogene TRBV3-2) and TRBJ1-1; a tentative D match to TRBD1 spans 5 bases. The nucleotides read TGTGCCAGCAATAGTCCGGGGGTGACGGCCACTGAAGCTTTCTTT. It encodes CASNSPGVTATEAFF.